These 9 T cell receptor beta chains were all obtained from the same sample, sequenced in a study of tissue T cells after allogeneic stem cell transplantation. As to time point: mouse harvest day 7 after allogeneic transplant. The graft held 10^6 splenic CD5+ T cells and 10^7 T-cell-depleted bone marrow cells. Sequencing was performed with immunoSEQ multiplex PCR; in TCRdb, only in-frame clones are kept and a portion is missing. The data contain roughly 5,300 clones, roughly 49% of them singletons. The sequenced material came from gut tissue. Source of these receptors: a female BALB/c mouse given C57BL/6 T cells with graft-versus-host disease after an allogeneic hematopoietic cell transplant.

Sample share makes this clone medium-sized. The gene symbols are mouse symbols. The DNA ends 1 residue before the CDR3 does, and the rest of the CDR3 is filled in from the germline J gene. The rearrangement links TRBV23 to TRBJ2-3; the table names TRBD1, a call not compared with the DNA. Germline V CDR1 and CDR2: KGHTA, FQNQQP. This CDR3 contains 13 residues. The CDR3 loop is CSSRTDSAETLYF. The covered CDR3 bases are TGCTCCAGCAGGACAGATAGTGCAGAAACGCTGTAT.

A word on this clone: Gene names and germline refer to mouse. The missing CDR3 end, 1 residue past where the read stops, is filled in from the germline J gene. J is TRBJ2-7 and V is TRBV19; 10 bases are shared with TRBD1. J lost 0 bases, V lost 1 base, and 1 base had no gene match. The CDR3 is made up of 15 amino acids. Germline V CDR1 and CDR2: FNHDT, SITEND (reference sequence). The DNA read from the CDR3 is TGTGCCAGCAGTATAAGGGACAGGGGCTCCTATGAACAGTAC. Translating it yields CASSIRDRGSYEQY. The full CDR3 protein reads CASSIRDRGSYEQYF.

This clone was observed a handful of times. Germline and genes here are mouse. The CDR3 end lies 1 residue beyond the end of the read and is filled in from the germline J gene. J is TRBJ2-7 and V is TRBV23; the D call in the table, TRBD2, was not verified against the DNA. Germline lookup yields CDR1 KGHTA and CDR2 FQNQQP. There are 15 residues in the CDR3. The CDR3 bases that were read are TGCTCCAGCAGTCAATCGATCGGGGGGGGCGTTGAACAGTAC. This translates into CSSSQSIGGGVEQY. The CDR3 as a whole reads CSSSQSIGGGVEQYF.

For this clone: The gene symbols are mouse symbols. Sequencing ends 1 residue short of the CDR3 end; the germline J gene provides the rest. The J gene is TRBJ1-5, the V gene TRBV13-2; 8 positions agree with TRBD1. Germline CDR1 is NNHNN and CDR2 is SYGAGS (reference sequence). With V trimmed by 5 bases and J by 3 bases, 4 bases remained unmatched. CDR3 length: 14 residues. The DNA read from the CDR3 is TGTGCCAGCGGAGGACAGGGTGGCAACCAGGCTCCGCTT. Protein sequence: CASGGQGGNQAPL. The whole CDR3 sequence reads CASGGQGGNQAPLF.

This clone was seen a handful of times. Mouse names are used for the genes. Read coverage stops 1 residue before the CDR3 terminus; the germline J gene supplies the remainder. The chain couples TRBV19 to TRBJ2-4, with TRBD2 identical over 10 bases. CDR1 FNHDT and CDR2 SITEND come from the germline V gene (reference sequence). Trimming at V came to 7 bases and at J to 1 base, leaving 0 bases not matched to a gene. The CDR3 has 13 amino acids. Incomplete CDR3 DNA: TGTGCCAGCGGACTGGGGGGTCAAAACACCTTGTAC. This encodes CASGLGGQNTLY. The complete CDR3 sequence is CASGLGGQNTLYF.

As to this clone: Gene and germline names: mouse. The CDR3 end is not reached by the read, which stops 1 residue before it; the germline J gene fills it in. This rearrangement joins TRBV23 to TRBJ2-5; TRBD2 is taken as the D call from the table, unchecked against the DNA. The CDR3 is made up of 15 amino acids. Per germline, CDR1 KGHTA and CDR2 FQNQQP. Partial CDR3 DNA: TGCTCCAGCAGTCCCGGGACTGGGGTCCAAGACACCCAGTAC. Translation: CSSSPGTGVQDTQY. The complete CDR3 sequence is CSSSPGTGVQDTQYF. The whole variable domain, filled in from reference TRBV23 and TRBJ2-5, reads DAAVTQKPRYLIKMKGQEAEMKCIPEKGHTAVFWYQQKQSKELKFLIYFQNQQPLDQIDMVKERFSAVCPSSSLCSLGIRTCEAEDSALYLCSSSPGTGVQDTQYFGPGTRLLVL.

This clone has just one count. Gene names refer to mouse genes. The read ends 1 residue shy of where the CDR3 ends; the end is completed using the germline J gene. V gene TRBV14 combines with J gene TRBJ2-5, with TRBD2 matching over 7 bases. The V and J ends lost 0 bases and 3 bases, in that order; junction bases with no gene match: 1. This CDR3 comprises 14 residues. The V gene's germline CDR1 is SGHDT and CDR2 FRDEAV. CDR3 DNA (partial): TGTGCCAGCAGTTTCTGGGGGGGGCAAGACACCCAGTAC. Its translation: CASSFWGGQDTQY. The complete CDR3 protein is CASSFWGGQDTQYF.

A few counts support this clone. Mouse names are used for the genes. The read ends 1 residue shy of where the CDR3 ends; the end is completed using the germline J gene. V is TRBV3 and J is TRBJ2-7; D is possibly TRBD2 (6 bases). V shed 2 bases and J shed 0 bases, with 8 bases lying between them. Germline assignment: CDR1 SNHLY and CDR2 FYNGKV (reference sequence). The CDR3 covers 14 residues. Partial CDR3 DNA: TGTGCCAGCAGCTTACTGGGGAGCTCCTATGAACAGTAC. Protein sequence: CASSLLGSSYEQY. The entire CDR3 is CASSLLGSSYEQYF.

About this clone itself: Gene names denote mouse genes. The read is 1 residue too short to cover the CDR3 end, so that end is filled in from the germline J gene. The chain combines TRBV3 with TRBJ2-3; D gene unclear. Germline lookup yields CDR1 SNHLY and CDR2 FYNGKV (reference sequence). The V end was cut by 4 bases, the J end by 0 bases, with 2 bases between. The CDR3 spans 12 residues. The CDR3 region is CASSSSAETLYF. The covered CDR3 bases are TGTGCCAGCAGCTCTAGTGCAGAAACGCTGTAT.